This section outlines one T cell receptor beta chain sequence together with its context. Libraries were prepared by immunoSEQ multiplex PCR; TCRdb keeps only in-frame clonotypes and omits some of them. This repertoire shows approximately 220,000 clones, 81% found once; its top ten account for 6% to 9.5%. V was pared by 2 bases and J by 4 bases, with 10 bases of the junction left unmatched. CDR1 and CDR2 from the germline V gene are MGHDK and SYGVNS. The length of the CDR3 is 16 residues. This sample was included in a study of blood T cell repertoires in COVID-19. Sequencing used peripheral blood. The clonotype comes from a woman of 80 years or more with acute or convalescent COVID-19. V is TRBV25-1 and J is TRBJ2-7, with 8 positions matching TRBD1. The CDR3 region is CASSEPGTGGSYEQYF. The CDR3 DNA reads as TGTGCCAGCAGTGAACCGGGGACAGGTGGTTCTTACGAGCAGTACTTC.